The next 32 T cell receptor beta chains were all read from a single sample in a study of beta chain features in type 1 diabetes (dated by TCRdb to the late 2010s). Overall study results and their limits: In all four CD4+ subsets, TCRB CDR3 length was moderately but significantly shorter in type 1 diabetes patients.

The library was generated by the immunoSEQ multiplex PCR assay. The entire amount of isolated RNA was reverse transcribed using the High Capacity cDNA Reverse Transcription Kit, so the sequenced TCRB transcripts were expressed ones. Entries here come from immuneACCESS through TCRdb and include only in-frame sequences with V and J called. Some clones fail to appear in such tables; in the studies checked, an unresolved V gene covers under half of the shortfall, and the cause of the remainder is unknown. Within this sample are some 240,000 clones, with 16% of them counted one time only. Clones ranked in the top ten supply roughly 0.08% of the sample. Their antigens are not known. Sequenced: naive CD4+ T cells from blood. In light of the paper, this sample's cell subset or site label describes: true naive CD4+ T cells. The receptors were gathered from a man aged 30-40 years with type 1 diabetes.

The rearrangement joins TRBV29-1 to TRBJ2-7; the D gene is possibly TRBD1 (6 bases). CDR1 and CDR2 (germline): SQVTM, ANQGSEA. The V end lost 3 bases, the J end lost 3 bases, and 12 bases lay between the germline ends. The CDR3 length is 13 residues. The CDR3 spells CSVEIPGHYEQYF. The CDR3 bases are TGCAGCGTTGAGATTCCGGGACACTACGAGCAGTACTTC.

The chain joins TRBV27 to TRBJ2-1; 11 nucleotides agree with TRBD2. The V and J ends lost 4 bases and 8 bases, in that order; junction bases with no gene match: 7. The length of the CDR3 is 15 residues. Germline lookup yields CDR1 MNHEY and CDR2 SMNVEV (reference sequence). CDR3 sequence reads: CASSSLAGGVDEQFF. DNA for the CDR3: TGTGCCAGCAGTTCCCTAGCGGGAGGCGTGGATGAGCAGTTCTTC.

A few counts support this clone. This sequence joins TRBV7-2 and TRBJ2-2; D is uncertain. The CDR3 is 14 amino acids. With 1 base removed from V and 3 bases from J, the gap between germline ends came to 6 bases. Germline loops: CDR1 SGHTA, CDR2 FQGNSA. The CDR3 DNA is TGTGCCAGCAGCTTAGAGATTTACACCGGGGAGCTGTTTTTT. It codes for CASSLEIYTGELFF.

The V gene is TRBV7-9, the J gene TRBJ2-5, with D unclear. The ends were cut back, 1 base at V and 3 bases at J, with 6 bases in the middle. CDR3 size: 13 residues. Germline values: CDR1 SEHNR, CDR2 FQNEAQ (reference sequence). The DNA of the CDR3 is TGTGCCAGCAGCTTAGGGGCAGAAGAGACCCAGTACTTC. Its protein product is CASSLGAEETQYF.

The chain is built from TRBV20-1 and TRBJ2-3; D is unclear. Germline CDR1 reads DFQATT; CDR2 reads SNEGSKA (reference sequence). The CDR3 totals 11 residues. V was clipped by 7 bases and J by 3 bases, with 8 bases between them. The CDR3 sequence is CSVRRTDTQYF. The CDR3, as DNA: TGCAGTGTCCGCAGGACAGATACGCAGTATTTT.

This clone has more than one count but fewer than ten. The J gene is TRBJ1-3, the V gene TRBV29-1; D may be TRBD1 (6 bases). V was trimmed by 5 bases and J by 1 base, leaving 9 bases between them. CDR1 and CDR2 from the germline V gene are SQVTM and ANQGSEA. This CDR3 spans 13 amino acids. The CDR3 here is CSVFQGSGNTIYF. CDR3 nucleotide sequence: TGCAGCGTTTTTCAGGGGTCTGGAAACACCATATATTTT.

This sequence joins TRBV29-1 and TRBJ2-1; TRBD1 matches 9 bases. V shed 8 bases, J shed 3 bases, and the junction held 8 bases outside the gene matches. Germline V gene lookup returns CDR1 SQVTM and CDR2 ANQGSEA. The length of the CDR3 is 14 residues. The DNA for the CDR3 is TGCAGCATTACCGGGACAGGGAGCTACAATGAGCAGTTCTTC. Its protein product is CSITGTGSYNEQFF.

In DNA, the CDR3 is TGTGCCAGCAGTGAAGAGATACAGGTTCACAGACCATCTAACTATGGCTACACCTTC. Protein product: CASSEEIQVHRPSNYGYTF. The chain employs TRBV2 and TRBJ1-2, with D possibly being TRBD1 (5 bases). The CDR3 extends over 19 amino acids. Trimming removed 1 base from V and 0 bases from J, with 21 bases in between. The V gene's germline CDR1 is SNHLY and CDR2 FYNNEI.

CDR3 protein: CASSFGTGGPNEQFF. In DNA form, the CDR3 reads TGTGCCAGCAGCTTCGGGACAGGGGGCCCCAATGAGCAGTTCTTC. The chain employs TRBV7-7 and TRBJ2-1, with TRBD1 matching 12 bases. The germline V gene encodes CDR1 SSHAT and CDR2 FNYEAQ (reference sequence). The length of the CDR3 is 15 residues. The V and J ends lost 3 bases and 6 bases, in that order; junction bases with no gene match: 3.

This rearrangement joins TRBV5-1 to TRBJ2-1, with a possible D match to TRBD2 (6 bases). In germline, CDR1 is SGHRS, CDR2 YFSETQ. V was pared by 2 bases and J by 9 bases, with 18 bases between. This CDR3 has 15 residues. CDR3 amino acids: CASSLSQRRAPEQFF. As DNA, the CDR3 is TGCGCCAGCAGCTTATCGCAGCGGAGGGCGCCTGAGCAGTTCTTC.

This chain uses TRBV29-1 with TRBJ2-7; D remains unclear. The CDR3 is made up of 16 amino acids. The V gene's germline CDR1 is SQVTM and CDR2 ANQGSEA. Trimming pared 5 bases from V and 1 base from J, leaving 21 bases between. As DNA, the CDR3 is TGCAGCGTTTCGCAGTCAGGCCCTGAAATATCCTACGAGCAGTACTTC. Translated, it gives CSVSQSGPEISYEQYF.

This chain joins TRBV30 and TRBJ1-2; a weak D match, TRBD1 (5 bases). Germline CDR1 is GTSNPN and CDR2 is SVGIG (reference sequence). The CDR3 totals 13 residues. Trimming removed 2 bases from V and 1 base from J, with 8 bases in between. CDR3 sequence: CAWSLGVNYGYTF. The CDR3 nucleotides are TGTGCCTGGAGTTTGGGGGTTAACTATGGCTACACCTTC.

A few counts support this clone. This rearrangement joins TRBV7-9 to TRBJ2-3; TRBD2 is a possible D gene (6 bases). The CDR3 extends over 15 amino acids. Germline CDR1 SEHNR, CDR2 FQNEAQ (reference sequence). V was trimmed by 5 bases and J by 3 bases, leaving 15 bases between them. The DNA for the CDR3 is TGTGCCAGCAGCGATGATAGCGGAGTTACAGATACGCAGTATTTT. Protein sequence: CASSDDSGVTDTQYF.

The rearrangement joins TRBV15 to TRBJ2-3, with 9 bases fitting TRBD2. The CDR3 is made up of 16 amino acids. Germline lookup yields CDR1 LNHNV and CDR2 YYDKDF (reference sequence). The V segment lost 1 base and the J segment 1 base; nucleotides outside the gene matches: 3. The CDR3 sequence: CATSRGGGRGTDTQYF. In nucleotides, the CDR3 is TGTGCCACCAGCAGAGGCGGCGGGAGGGGCACAGATACGCAGTATTTT.

Details on this clone: Its ends do not fully match the called genes, so a read error is possible. The chain employs TRBV2 and TRBJ2-7, with TRBD2 matching over 10 bases. Germline CDR1 and CDR2: SNHLY and FYNNEI. CDR3 size: 13 residues. The CDR3 loop is CASSEPPGLAPRF. Written as DNA, the CDR3 is TGTGCCAGCAGTGAACCCCCGGGACTAGCGCCTCGCTTC.

The chain is built from TRBV7-3 and TRBJ2-5, with D perhaps TRBD2 (5 bases). The V gene's germline CDR1 is SGHTA and CDR2 FQGTGA. The CDR3 has 15 amino acids. Trimming left V 3 bases short and J 6 bases short, with 17 bases between. CDR3 nucleotides: TGTGCCAGCAGCTTCTCTGGGGAGCGGCTTCAGACCCAGTACTTC. This encodes CASSFSGERLQTQYF.

The J gene is TRBJ2-7, the V gene TRBV7-2, with D unclear. Germline V gene sequence: CDR1 SGHTA, CDR2 FQGNSA. The CDR3 spans 14 residues. Trimming pared 5 bases from V and 0 bases from J, leaving 11 bases between. CDR3 sequence (DNA): TGTGCCAGCAGCCCCGGTCCCGCCTCCTACGAGCAGTACTTC. Its protein is CASSPGPASYEQYF.

The genes are TRBV10-3 and TRBJ2-7; no clear D gene. The CDR3 runs 13 residues. Per the germline V gene, CDR1 is ENHRY and CDR2 is SYGVKD. Between the trimmed V and J ends, which lost 4 bases and 5 bases, there was a span of 12 bases. This CDR3 is CAISGAVNHEQYF. The CDR3 nucleotides read TGTGCCATCAGTGGGGCGGTTAACCACGAGCAGTACTTC.

The chain is built from TRBV7-3 and TRBJ2-3, with 8 bases matching TRBD1. The V segment lost 5 bases and the J segment 5 bases; nucleotides outside the gene matches: 6. This CDR3 is built from 14 residues. Germline-derived CDR1 and CDR2 are SGHTA and FQGTGA. The CDR3 DNA is TGTGCCAGCAGCCGCGACAGGGGAGGAGATACGCAGTATTTT. This sequence encodes CASSRDRGGDTQYF.

This clone was seen more than once but under ten times. The J gene is TRBJ2-3, the V gene TRBV7-2, with D unclear. The CDR3 runs 14 residues. Trimming took off 5 bases at V and 1 base at J, with 10 bases between the two ends. Germline V gene lookup returns CDR1 SGHTA and CDR2 FQGNSA. CDR3 coding DNA: TGTGCCAGCAGCCCTTGGGAACGCACAGATACGCAGTATTTT. Translating it yields CASSPWERTDTQYF.

This clone was recorded a few times. The V call is TRBV7-2, the J call TRBJ2-1; D uncertain. This CDR3 has 14 amino acids. Germline V gene sequence: CDR1 SGHTA, CDR2 FQGNSA. The V end lost 5 bases, the J end lost 0 bases, and 8 bases lay between the germline ends. DNA of the CDR3: TGTGCCAGCAGCCCCGCCAGCTCCTACAATGAGCAGTTCTTC. Protein product: CASSPASSYNEQFF.

This clone was detected a few times. This rearrangement joins TRBV29-1 to TRBJ1-1; D possibly corresponds to TRBD1 (6 bases). V gave up 7 bases and J gave up 10 bases, with 25 bases separating them. The CDR3 spans 14 residues. CDR1 and CDR2 (germline): SQVTM, ANQGSEA. CDR3 in amino acids: CSAHIPQGFKGAFF. As DNA, the CDR3 is TGCAGCGCTCACATCCCACAGGGATTTAAAGGAGCTTTCTTT.

The rearrangement uses TRBV5-8 and TRBJ2-4, with D tentatively TRBD2 (5 bases). Deletions cut 5 bases from V and 7 bases from J, with 13 bases between. This CDR3 region has 13 residues. Looked up from germline, CDR1 is SGHTS and CDR2 is YDEGEE. The DNA for the CDR3 is TGTGCCAGCAGGCGGGCCCCGGCGAACATTCAGTACTTC. Translating it yields CASRRAPANIQYF.

This clone was found a few times. The chain recombines TRBV30 with TRBJ2-1; 9 bases fit TRBD2. J was trimmed by 9 bases and V by 8 bases; bases with no gene match: 8. The CDR3 loop spans 12 amino acids. Germline CDR1 GTSNPN, CDR2 SVGIG (reference sequence). CDR3: CAGTSTFSEQFF. The CDR3 DNA reads as TGTGCCGGGACTAGCACTTTTAGTGAGCAGTTCTTC.

V and J are TRBV4-1 and TRBJ2-3, with D possibly TRBD1 on 6 matching bases. Looked up from germline, CDR1 is MGHRA and CDR2 is YSYEKL. The CDR3 spans 18 residues. V lost 0 bases and J 2 bases, leaving 18 bases between the germline ends. The CDR3 is CASSQDGYRRGNTDTQYF. Here the CDR3 DNA reads TGCGCCAGCAGCCAAGATGGGTACAGAAGGGGGAACACAGATACGCAGTATTTT.

This chain links TRBV29-1 with TRBJ1-4; 8 nucleotides align to TRBD1. The length of the CDR3 is 12 residues. The germline gives CDR1 SQVTM, CDR2 ANQGSEA. J gave up 4 bases and V 8 bases, and 3 bases lay outside the gene matches. The CDR3 nucleotides read TGCAGCCACAGGGGGGGTAATGAAAAACTGTTTTTT. Residues: CSHRGGNEKLFF.

This clone has just a few counts. This sequence joins TRBV29-1 and TRBJ2-3, with D tentatively TRBD2 (6 bases). The germline V and J ends were trimmed by 7 bases and 5 bases, with 13 bases remaining between them. CDR3 size: 12 residues. Germline-derived CDR1 and CDR2 are SQVTM and ANQGSEA. The CDR3 reads CSGGGLQDTQYF. In nucleotides, the CDR3 is TGCAGCGGCGGAGGGCTTCAAGATACGCAGTATTTT.

This clone turned up a few times. The rearrangement links TRBV29-1 to TRBJ2-1; 11 bases match TRBD2. Trimming cost V 6 bases and J 4 bases; bases outside gene matches: 5. CDR1 is SQVTM, CDR2 ANQGSEA, per germline. The CDR3 has 14 residues. This CDR3 reads CSVAGLAAYNEQFF. CDR3 nucleotide sequence: TGCAGCGTGGCGGGACTAGCGGCTTACAATGAGCAGTTCTTC.

The chain recombines TRBV18 with TRBJ1-5; weak D call: TRBD1 (5 bases). V was pared by 3 bases and J by 2 bases, with 11 bases between. CDR1 is KGHSH and CDR2 is LQKENI in the germline V gene. The CDR3 runs to 15 residues. This CDR3 is CASSPPVGGNQPQHF. CDR3 coding DNA: TGTGCCAGCTCACCGCCCGTGGGGGGCAATCAGCCCCAGCATTTT.

This clone was recorded a few times. Distinct nucleotide sequences in the sample also encode this CDR3. The chain employs TRBV7-2 and TRBJ2-1; no definite D call. Trimming left V 1 base short and J 0 bases short, with 4 bases between. Per germline, CDR1 SGHTA and CDR2 FQGNSA. This CDR3 spans 14 amino acids. DNA for the CDR3: TGTGCCAGCAGCTTAGATAGCTCCTACAATGAGCAGTTCTTC. This gives the protein CASSLDSSYNEQFF.

This clone was observed a handful of times. This rearrangement joins TRBV28 to TRBJ2-5, with D possibly being TRBD1 (6 bases). CDR1 is MDHEN, CDR2 SYDVKM, per germline. The length of the CDR3 is 13 residues. V was pared by 5 bases and J by 2 bases, with 9 bases between. This CDR3 reads CASSPGQQETQYF. The CDR3 nucleotides are TGTGCCAGCAGTCCCGGACAGCAAGAGACCCAGTACTTC.

In regard to this clone: Other DNA sequences in the sample encode the same CDR3. The chain is built from TRBV9 and TRBJ2-1, with TRBD2 matching 8 bases. The CDR3 is 16 residues long. Trimming took 2 bases from V and 0 from J; bases not matched to a gene: 4. CDR1 and CDR2 (germline): SGDLS, YYNGEE. The CDR3 DNA sequence: TGTGCCAGCAGCGTGACGAGCGGGAGCTCCTACAATGAGCAGTTCTTC. As protein: CASSVTSGSSYNEQFF. Looking up the rest from reference TRBV9 and TRBJ2-1 gives the full variable domain: DSGVTQTPKHLITATGQRVTLRCSPRSGDLSVYWYQQSLDQGLQFLIQYYNGEERAKGNILERFSAQQFPDLHSELNLSSLELGDSALYFCASSVTSGSSYNEQFFGPGTRLTVL.